This T cell receptor (beta chain) is from a study of blood T cells in healthy people across ages. Overall study: The template switching approach captured approximately one barcoded beta molecule for every two T cells.

The CDR3 sequence is 13 residues long. V was pared by 1 base and J by 6 bases, with 3 bases of the junction left unmatched. The germline V gene has CDR1 SGHRS and CDR2 YFSETQ. As regards this clonotype: Its specificity is not known.

Findings and caveats of the study: Per million T cells, TCR beta diversity dropped roughly linearly as age increased.

Together with a sample-barcoded 5' primer, a J-beta primer mix was included in a second PCR lasting 7 to 11 cycles. Each CDR3 protein is one row after TCRdb ran MiXCR on the 5' RACE reads. The sample has some 1 million distinct CDR3 sequences; roughly 45% are singletons. The chain couples TRBV5-1 to TRBJ2-7; 8 bases agree with TRBD1. The sequenced material came from blood. The origin of this receptor is a woman aged 55 to 70 in good health. The CDR3 loop reads CASSLRTGPEQYF. The CDR3 nucleotides read TGCGCCAGCAGCTTGCGGACAGGGCCCGAGCAGTACTTC.